Listed below are T cell receptor beta chains from one sample, sequenced in a study of shared clonotypes between healthy human individuals. Sequenced by immunoSEQ multiplex PCR; TCRdb stores in-frame clones only, minus some. The sample shows fewer than 1.6 million clones, less than 99% of them seen only once. Material for sequencing was naive CD4+ T cells sorted from blood. These receptors all stem from a man aged 25 to 40 in good health. CDR3s leave out the opening cysteine and the closing phenylalanine or tryptophan.

J: TRBJ2-3
V: TRBV7-3
length: 14
CDR3: ASSLNTGEKRDTQY

J: TRBJ2-7
V: TRBV27
length: 15
CDR3: ASSLLEGAKGLYEQY

J: TRBJ2-3
V: TRBV18
length: 14
CDR3: ASSPPSGGPPDTQY

J: TRBJ1-1
V: TRBV2
length: 13
CDR3: ASGPGLTRDTEAF

J: TRBJ2-1
V: TRBV28
length: 11
CDR3: ASSLEAKVGQF

J: TRBJ1-2
V: TRBV20-1
length: 9
CDR3: SASESYGYT

J: TRBJ2-7
V: TRBV15
length: 16
CDR3: ATSRPDRGISKSYEQY

J: TRBJ2-1
V: TRBV9
length: 13
CDR3: ASSQASGGYNEQF

J: TRBJ2-3
V: TRBV9
length: 13
CDR3: ASSGAGAFTDTQY

J: TRBJ2-7
V: TRBV6-1
length: 10
CDR3: ATETGSYEQY

J: TRBJ2-2
V: TRBV5-1
length: 11
CDR3: ASSLASAGELF

J: TRBJ1-2
V: TRBV5-1
length: 13
CDR3: ASSLVRGPLNGYT

J: TRBJ2-7
V: TRBV5-1
length: 12
CDR3: ASSLDLPRDEQY

J: TRBJ1-1
V: TRBV6-6
length: 11
CDR3: ASSYTEYTEAF

J: TRBJ2-5
V: TRBV19
length: 10
CDR3: ASSNTVETQY

J: TRBJ1-3
V: TRBV5-6
length: 12
CDR3: ASRWTGQGNTIY

J: TRBJ2-5
V: TRBV5-1
length: 13
CDR3: ASSRLGHEGETQY

J: TRBJ2-2
V: TRBV29-1
length: 11
CDR3: SVAFHDSGELF

J: TRBJ2-1
V: TRBV18
length: 12
CDR3: ASSPTTSGNEQF

J: TRBJ2-2
V: TRBV9
length: 12
CDR3: ASSAPGESGELF

J: TRBJ1-2
V: TRBV6-5
length: 11
CDR3: ASRGGGAYGYT

J: TRBJ2-1
V: TRBV2
length: 13
CDR3: ASSEWRSSYNEQF

J: TRBJ1-1
V: TRBV18
length: 12
CDR3: ASSRQTVNTEAF

J: TRBJ2-7
V: TRBV7-9
length: 12
CDR3: ASSLAGQGYEQY

J: TRBJ2-7
V: TRBV19
length: 12
CDR3: ASSMGTGIHEQY

J: TRBJ2-1
V: TRBV7-3
length: 11
CDR3: ASSRLIGNEQF

J: TRBJ2-7
V: TRBV21-1
length: 13
CDR3: ASSRATPIMHEQY

J: TRBJ1-1
V: TRBV5-5
length: 11
CDR3: ASSLTGESEAF

J: TRBJ2-7
V: TRBV28
length: 13
CDR3: ASSTTHRGAHEQY

J: TRBJ2-3
V: TRBV18
length: 10
CDR3: ASKTDTDTQY

J: TRBJ2-5
V: TRBV7-2
length: 13
CDR3: ASSLSGGSEETQY

J: TRBJ1-1
V: TRBV7-9
length: 11
CDR3: ASSFPLTGEAF

J: TRBJ2-5
V: TRBV27
length: 13
CDR3: ASSTLQEIQETQY

J: TRBJ2-3
V: TRBV19
length: 16
CDR3: ASSIPLGSSGSADTQY

J: TRBJ2-1
V: TRBV2
length: 10
CDR3: ASWTSPNEQF

J: TRBJ2-7
V: TRBV9
length: 11
CDR3: ASSRVDDNPQY

J: TRBJ2-7
V: TRBV18
length: 13
CDR3: ASSPWVNRAYEQY

J: TRBJ2-7
V: TRBV27
length: 15
CDR3: ASSPRVGTPSSYEQY

J: TRBJ1-1
V: TRBV2
length: 12
CDR3: ASSYGTPYYEAF

J: TRBJ2-3
V: TRBV20-1
length: 9
CDR3: SGGRTDTQY

J: TRBJ2-1
V: TRBV9
length: 14
CDR3: ASSVEAGGSYNEQF

J: TRBJ2-7
V: TRBV29-1
length: 14
CDR3: SALSLAGDLGNEQY

J: TRBJ2-2
V: TRBV19
length: 13
CDR3: ASSASGTATGELF

J: TRBJ2-7
V: TRBV7-8
length: 12
CDR3: ASSLVGRNYEQY

J: TRBJ2-2
V: TRBV5-1
length: 14
CDR3: ASSPLQGSGTGELF

J: TRBJ2-5
V: TRBV11-3
length: 13
CDR3: ASNVAGTAKETQY

J: TRBJ2-1
V: TRBV5-1
length: 13
CDR3: ASYPLGGFYNEQF

J: TRBJ1-1
V: TRBV12-5
length: 11
CDR3: ASGRQAGTEAF

J: TRBJ1-5
V: TRBV5-5
length: 13
CDR3: ASSLEGGKEQPQH